The present TCR beta chain was sequenced within a study of long-term antiretroviral therapy in people with HIV (dated 2022 in TCRdb). About the study as a whole: The earliest samples were collected about a decade before the 2015 WHO recommendation for immediate ART, when ART was typically delayed until CD4 counts fell. This retrospective serial study examined whether starting ART and sustained HIV suppression were associated with changes in the composition and diversity of the TRB repertoire in peripheral blood. A total of 192 cryopreserved PBMC samples were contributed to the cohort by 30 adults with confirmed HIV infection, with samples collected serially over a mean of approximately six years (range 1-12). Of the 30 or so participants with HIV, fewer than twelve were female. Test extractions of a monoclonal T-cell line alongside about 30 polyclonal samples showed no cross-contamination during QIAcube processing. Overall study results and their limits: Since PBMC availability was limited, sequencing covered only the TCR beta chain, with no alpha chain pairing. At every time point, the repertoire was dominated by expanded TRB clones first identified before ART initiation, although this dominance fluctuated and, in many PLHIV, declined after ART. Narrower CDR3 length ranges were observed in HIV repertoires than in controls, and an antigen-experienced repertoire with only a slight naive shift after ART was suggested by the network structure. The samples span the years 2004 to 2017, and the ART regimens used at that time may not be as effective as current regimens. Starting ART was linked to a significant rise in TRB diversity, yet even with long-term ART the diversity remained significantly lower than in transplant donor controls. No data were available on ART adherence, viral resistance or therapy changes, limiting inferences about post-ART repertoire changes. Because cell numbers in pre-ART samples were limited, unsorted PBMC were profiled instead of sorted CD4+ and CD8+ T cells.

To be included, a participant needed at least one PBMC sample from before ART initiation plus at least two post-ART samples. Treatment was received in the United States of America by all participants with HIV. Before DNA extraction, cryopreserved samples of about 1-10 million PBMC were thawed and washed. At the time of the earliest PBMC sample, participants with HIV were aged between roughly 20 and 55 years. PBMC samples were contributed by each participant from 1-4 timepoints before ART initiation and 2-8 timepoints after ART initiation, with a median of 7 samples. Serial HIV viral load, CD4+ T-cell count, ART history and demographic data were obtained for every participant. A Qiagen kit on a QIAcube was used to extract genomic DNA from unsorted PBMC, with samples processed in batches of 12. Sequencing of the TRB variable region was done with the immunoSEQ hsTCRB v3.0 assay at survey level resolution. The target sequencing depth for TRB was about 35,000-50,000 T-cell genomes per sample. TRB libraries were pooled and sequenced on an Illumina MiSeq using a v3 150-cycle kit. As for the original processing: Analysis of repertoires was carried out in R inside a reproducible Nextflow workflow spanning QC, data transformation and analysis. Custom analyses were implemented in LymphoSeq2, an R package for AIRR-Seq data exploration. A few samples yielding fewer than 5000 total TRB sequences were excluded, leaving 188 analyzed HIV repertoires. Of the 188 retained HIV repertoires, roughly 61 were collected before and more than 120 after ART initiation. Repertoires were downsampled to 5000 TRB nucleotide sequences, with summary statistics averaged over 100 downsampling iterations. The analysis kept only TRB sequences whose CDR3 regions were at least seven amino acids long. Diversity was measured with a Shannon entropy-derived clonality score and the Gini coefficient. In repertoire networks, the top 5000 CDR3 amino acid sequences were linked whenever an edit distance of one separated two sequences. For TRB CDR3 amino acid sequences, antigen specificity groups and MHC restriction were predicted with GLIPH2. To flag known associations with CMV, EBV, HIV or tissue antigens, CDR3 amino acid sequences were compared against VDJdb and McPAS-TCR. Pre-ART, post-ART and control groups were compared with Wilcoxon signed-rank tests and Holm-Bonferroni correction. The immuneACCESS repertoire file appears here via TCRdb, limited to in-frame rearrangements. These files lack a portion of the clones; in checked studies, under half of the deficit traces to unresolved V genes, and the cause of the others is not known. That table gives V, J and clone size, and the DNA gave D and trimming. The sample records 20,000 to 25,000 clones, about 82% of which are singletons. 3.5% to 5.5% of the sample goes to the ten largest clones.

V sheds 3 bases and J sheds 4 bases, leaving 12 bases between their ends. Its CDR3 holds 14 amino acids, cysteine through phenylalanine. Only the CDR3 DNA stays, 42 bases, in frame from base 1. The germline V gene (reference sequence) sets CDR1 to SEHNR and CDR2 to FQNEAQ. A word on this clone: No antigen is known for it. Nothing much larger sits one base from this clone, and base qualities are not available.

The TCR originated in a man between 60 and 75 years old with HIV. The rearranged segments are TRBV7-9 and TRBJ1-1, and TRBD1 may be the D gene, going by 5 matching bases. Sequenced here: unsorted PBMCs, sampled 1.3 years after starting antiretroviral therapy. The CDR3 region reads CASSFAREGTEAFF. The DNA sequence is given as TGTGCCAGCAGCTTCGCCAGGGAGGGCACTGAAGCTTTCTTT.